This TCR beta chain appears in the sequencing data of a study of blood T cell repertoires in COVID-19. Method: immunoSEQ multiplex PCR; TCRdb's copy keeps in-frame clones and lacks some. Altogether around 23,000 clones are present, about 70% being singletons, with the ten largest covering over 6%. The CDR3 length is 17 residues. The V end was cut by 2 bases, the J end by 7 bases, with 21 bases between. Germline assignment: CDR1 LGHDT and CDR2 YNNKEL (reference sequence). This receptor was identified in a man aged 45 to 65 with COVID-19, enrolled during active disease. The sample consisted of peripheral blood. V usage is TRBV3-1 (or the pseudogene TRBV3-2) and J usage is TRBJ2-1; perhaps TRBD2 as D (6 bases). Here the CDR3 reads CASSQSVYRAGTNEQFF. The CDR3 DNA reads as TGTGCCAGCAGCCAATCGGTTTATAGGGCGGGGACGAATGAGCAGTTCTTC.